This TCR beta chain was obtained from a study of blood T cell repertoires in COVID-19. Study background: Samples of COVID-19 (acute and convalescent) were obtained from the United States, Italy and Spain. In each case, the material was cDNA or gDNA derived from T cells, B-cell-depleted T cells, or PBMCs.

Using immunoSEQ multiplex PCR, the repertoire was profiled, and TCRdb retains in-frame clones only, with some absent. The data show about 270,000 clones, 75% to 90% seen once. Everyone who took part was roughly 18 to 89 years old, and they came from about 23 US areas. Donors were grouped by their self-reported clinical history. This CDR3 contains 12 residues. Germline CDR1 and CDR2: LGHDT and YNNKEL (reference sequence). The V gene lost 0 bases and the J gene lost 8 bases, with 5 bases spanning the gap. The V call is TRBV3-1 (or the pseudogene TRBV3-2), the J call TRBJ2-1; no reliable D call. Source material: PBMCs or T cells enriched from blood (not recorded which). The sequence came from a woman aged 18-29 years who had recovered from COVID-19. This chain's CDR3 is CASSQDRDEQFF. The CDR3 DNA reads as TGTGCCAGCAGCCAAGATCGGGATGAGCAGTTCTTC.